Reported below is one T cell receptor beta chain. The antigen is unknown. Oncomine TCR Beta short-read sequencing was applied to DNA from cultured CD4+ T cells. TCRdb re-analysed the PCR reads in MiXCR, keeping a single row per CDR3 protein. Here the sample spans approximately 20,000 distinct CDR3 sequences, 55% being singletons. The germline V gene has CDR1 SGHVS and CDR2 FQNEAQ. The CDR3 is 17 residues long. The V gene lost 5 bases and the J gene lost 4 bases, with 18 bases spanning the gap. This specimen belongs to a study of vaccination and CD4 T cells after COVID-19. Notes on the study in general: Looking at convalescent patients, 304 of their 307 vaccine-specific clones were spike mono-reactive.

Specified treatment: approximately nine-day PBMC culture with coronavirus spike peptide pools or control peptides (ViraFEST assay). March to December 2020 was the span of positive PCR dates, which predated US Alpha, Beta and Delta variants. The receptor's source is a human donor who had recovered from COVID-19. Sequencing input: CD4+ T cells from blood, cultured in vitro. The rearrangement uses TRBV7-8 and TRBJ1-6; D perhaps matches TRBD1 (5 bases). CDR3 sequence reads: CASSLGRASRYNSPLHF. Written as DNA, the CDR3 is TGTGCCAGCAGCCTGGGCAGGGCCAGTCGATATAATTCACCCCTCCACTTT. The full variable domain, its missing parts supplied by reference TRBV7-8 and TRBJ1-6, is GAGVSQSPRYKVAKRGQDVALRCDPISGHVSLFWYQQALGQGPEFLTYFQNEAQLDKSGLPSDRFFAERPEGSVSTLKIQRTQQEDSAVYLCASSLGRASRYNSPLHFGNGTRLTVT.